This T cell receptor beta chain appears in the sequencing data of a study of cytomegalovirus exposure and HLA in healthy donors (dated by TCRdb to the late 2010s). Looking at the study overall: An earlier analysis of some 600 of the donors reported 276 Gb of sequence data and around 120 million unique TCR beta sequences obtained from approximately 180 million T cells. Using immunosequencing, the study profiled T cell repertoires from roughly 650 subjects and related those repertoires to cytomegalovirus serostatus. HLA typing covered class I and class II loci at four-digit resolution. All discovery cohort repertoires had been generated on a single sequencing platform. Among roughly 370 genotyped donors of the cohort, an average of about 240,000 unique TCR beta nucleotide sequences were sequenced per donor, roughly a sixth of them non-productive. Donor age, sex, ethnicity and CMV serostatus were compiled together with the repertoire data. Along with the roughly 710-subject first cohort, a separate validation cohort of over 90 different subjects was used. High-throughput TCR immunosequencing, statistical association of individual TCRs with disease status, and machine learning were combined to predict cytomegalovirus infection status. Genome-wide SNP genotypes for about 60% of the roughly 700 donors were used in a later genetic analysis, which treated that subset as a discovery cohort. To study patterns of TCR occurrence, a later analysis re-analyzed previously published TCR beta repertoires from 666 donors and added high-resolution HLA genotyping. About five DR-DQ haplotypes were treated as single units for association and clustering because of strong linkage in the cohort. The study was designed to test whether signatures of past pathogen exposure could be identified by cataloging public T cell receptors. Typing coverage differed by locus: A, B, C, DRB1 and DQB1 were typed in roughly 629-630 donors, DQA1 in 522, DPA1 in approximately 600, and DPB1 in 472. Rather than using new phenotypic data, the later analysis identified candidate immune exposures from TCR beta sequences and from how often those sequences occurred across donors. Of the roughly 400 genotyped donors, 65% to 90% were placed in the genetic ancestry cluster associated with self-reported Caucasian donors. An early release covering approximately 600 HLA-typed donors comprised approximately 300 gigabases of sequencing data and some 79 million unique TCR sequences. To decide whether each TCR beta V gene segment behaved as functional or pseudogenic, an earlier analysis of fewer than 750 of the donors relied on high-throughput TCR beta sequencing.

As regards this clone: No antigen is known for it. Base qualities are not at hand, and no much larger clone is one base apart.

The germline V gene provides CDR1 SGHAT and CDR2 FQNNGV. V loses 5 bases at its end and J loses 5 bases; junction bases beyond the gene matches: 4. The cysteine opens and the phenylalanine closes a CDR3 of 15 amino acids. This entry keeps only the CDR3 DNA: 45 bases, framed from base 1. Receptor libraries were prepared by the immunoSEQ multiplex PCR assay. For the multiplex PCR, a mixture combining 60 forward primers for TCR Vbeta segments and 13 reverse primers for TCR Jbeta segments was used. The CDR3 region of rearranged TCR beta genes was amplified from genomic DNA by a multiplex PCR assay. On the Illumina HiSeq System, the amplified TCR beta libraries were sequenced as 87-base-pair reads. In the source study's methods: A later analysis counted approximately 76 million unique TCR beta chains across the 550 to 800 repertoires, and around 9.9 million of these chains were shared by at least two donors. A nearest-neighbor algorithm error-corrected the raw reads and collapsed the reads into unique sequences, merging closely related sequences to remove PCR and sequencing errors. CDR3 sequences were aligned to IMGT reference sequences to assign V, D and J gene segments. For a sequence to be retained, a match of at least six nucleotides was required to both a V gene segment and a J gene segment. Rearrangements were called productive when the CDR3 lacked stop codons and stayed in frame with V and J; all others were non-productive. CDR3 was defined by IMGT convention, running from the second conserved V-encoded cysteine to the conserved J-encoded phenylalanine. In an earlier analysis of 550 to 650 of the donors, sequences lacking an unambiguous match to a single V gene segment were excluded. In an earlier analysis of 587 of the donors, a V segment was called functional when productive rearrangements were above 56.7%, and segregating when the standard deviation between donors exceeded 5%. A statistical classification framework was developed to diagnose cytomegalovirus status using the catalog of TCR beta chain sequences. A later analysis assigned V and J genes by comparing TCR nucleotide sequences with IMGT/GENE-DB human TR gene sequences. The TCRdist pipeline was used in a later analysis to assign CDR3 sequences and most-parsimonious VDJ recombination scenarios. A later analysis defined each TCR beta chain by its CDR3 amino acid sequence plus V-gene family, and excluded reads lacking a unique V-gene family. As a way to deal with suspected cross-contamination and a sequencing artifact, a later analysis dropped over 550 nucleotide sequences that were highly shared and had low generation probability. For each public chain, a later analysis derived a clonal expansion index from normalized ranks of inferred template counts within each repertoire. In a later analysis, generation probabilities were computed using a VDJ recombination model fitted to out-of-frame rearrangements, and the results were checked against IGoR. In a later analysis, hypergeometric tests were used to score TCR-TCR, TCR-HLA and TCR-CMV co-occurrence, with a repertoire-size bias correction applied to TCR pairs. In a later analysis, false discovery rates were estimated by permuting HLA or CMV assignments 20 times. In a later analysis, co-occurring TCRs were grouped using DBSCAN, with TCRdist sequence similarity added in when clustering inside HLA-allele-positive subsets. Repertoires with fewer than 30,000 or more than 120,000 public chains, plus five repertoires with anomalous nucleotide sharing, were excluded from co-occurrence clustering. As stored in TCRdb, this immuneACCESS dataset retains in-frame rearrangements with V and J assigned. A fraction of the clones does not appear; measured against another copy, unresolved V genes explain less than half of the discrepancy, and the remainder lacks a known reason. That table supplies the V and J calls and clone size; D and trimming were determined from the DNA. The sample table holds around 130,000 clones, of which roughly 80% were seen once. Of the sample, approximately 4% is held by the ten largest clones.

In total, 630 or so healthy bone marrow donors made up the cohort. At the time of sampling, all cohort members were nominally healthy, though unrecorded immune exposures were likely present. The donor tested CMV seronegative and was one of the 352 seronegative cohort members. A peripheral blood sample was provided by each donor, and peripheral blood mononuclear cells were used for TCR beta sequencing. The Qiagen DNeasy Blood Extraction Kit was used to extract genomic DNA from the blood cell samples. Paper-wide results and their limitations: Correlated functional status among segregating V segments might reflect linkage disequilibrium, but an unknown experimental factor could not be ruled out. In a later analysis, several top co-occurrence clusters were reported to appear linked to parvovirus B19, influenza, CMV and Epstein-Barr virus. In the study, around 150 TCR beta chains were listed as associated with cytomegalovirus. Some IMGT-functional V segments, including TRBV6-2 and TRBV6-3, could not be distinguished by the 87-base-pair reads and were therefore excluded. The earlier analysis of about 600 of the donors excluded some 16 rarely observed V segments, including chromosome 9 orphons, because counts were too low. Most TCR sequences were observed very rarely across donors, whereas some public TCRs were present in many individuals. Most CMV-associated TCR beta chains appeared to be HLA-restricted in a later analysis, and the HLA associations seemed to be driven largely by CMV exposure. The authors suggested that the approach could potentially be generalized to other disease states and immunological phenotypes. Roughly uniform sequencing depth across donors was assumed in presence/absence analyses, although this assumption may not hold. In both the original and validation cohorts, the classifier was reported to diagnose cytomegalovirus status with high specificity and sensitivity. In vitro tests confirmed that a few of the cytomegalovirus-associated TCR beta chains recognize cytomegalovirus antigens. An association between a missense DCLRE1C variant and V-gene and J-gene trimming of TCR beta chains was found in a later genetic analysis and replicated in an independent cohort. This cohort had only TCR beta chains sequenced, and the lack of alpha or paired-chain data limited which features could be detected. A later analysis found that TCR association rates varied across HLA loci, with DRB1 alleles showing the most associated TCRs and HLA-C alleles the fewest. A later analysis associated 15,000 to 20,000 TCR beta sequences with specific HLA alleles at a false discovery rate of 0.05. A later genetic analysis reported fewer N-insertions in productive TCRs among donors in an Asian-associated ancestry cluster than the roughly 700-donor mean. The sequencing pipeline was judged likely to have produced a cluster of highly shared sequence variants as a technical artifact. A further reported finding was that TCR beta sequences accurately predicted the HLA-A and HLA-B alleles for most subjects in the first cohort. A later analysis found that HLA-associated TCR beta chains were more clonally expanded and had lower generation probabilities than equally common non-associated chains. When HLA alleles, especially DR and DQ, strongly co-occurred, TCR associations were difficult to assign to individual alleles. Immune exposure information for the cohort was limited to CMV serostatus. An earlier analysis of approximately 570 of the donors showed that most TCR beta V segments appeared in productive rearrangements either about 87% or about 30% of the time, which broadly matched IMGT annotations. Because HLA typing was unavailable for some donors at each locus, only the typed subset was used in association tests.

The rearrangement joined TRBV11-2 to TRBJ2-1, with 12 bases aligning to TRBD1. The sample was PBMCs. The source of this sequence is a middle-aged woman in good health and CMV-seronegative. In nucleotides, the sequence is TGTGCCAGCAGCCGGGGGACAGGGGGCAACAATGAGCAGTTCTTC. Translated, this is CASSRGTGGNNEQFF.